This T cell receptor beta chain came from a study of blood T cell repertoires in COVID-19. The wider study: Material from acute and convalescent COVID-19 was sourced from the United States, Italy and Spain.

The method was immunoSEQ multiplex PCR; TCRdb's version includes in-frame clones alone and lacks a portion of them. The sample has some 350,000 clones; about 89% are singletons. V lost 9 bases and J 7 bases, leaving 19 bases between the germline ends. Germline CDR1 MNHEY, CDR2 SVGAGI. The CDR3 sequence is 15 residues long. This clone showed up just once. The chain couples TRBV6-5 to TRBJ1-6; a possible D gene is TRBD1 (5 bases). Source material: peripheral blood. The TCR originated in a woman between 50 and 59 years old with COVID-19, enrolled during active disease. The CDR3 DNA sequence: TGTGCCAGTCCGTGGGGGGAGTTGGGAAATTCACCCCTCCACTTT. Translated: CASPWGELGNSPLHF.